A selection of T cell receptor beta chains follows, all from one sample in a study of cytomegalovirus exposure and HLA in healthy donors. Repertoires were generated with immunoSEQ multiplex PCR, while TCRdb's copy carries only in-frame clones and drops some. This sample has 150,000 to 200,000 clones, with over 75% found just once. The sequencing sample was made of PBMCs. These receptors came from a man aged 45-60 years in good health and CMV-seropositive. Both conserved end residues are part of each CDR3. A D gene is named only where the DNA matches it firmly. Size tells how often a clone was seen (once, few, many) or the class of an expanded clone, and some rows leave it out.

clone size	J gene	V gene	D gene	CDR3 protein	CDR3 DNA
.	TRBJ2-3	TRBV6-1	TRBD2	CASSERAGGTDTQYF	TGTGCCAGCAGTGAAAGGGCGGGGGGAACAGATACGCAGTATTTT
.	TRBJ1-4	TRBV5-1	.	CASSLRGGDEKLFF	TGCGCCAGCAGCTTGAGGGGTGGGGATGAAAAACTGTTTTTT
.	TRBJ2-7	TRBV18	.	CASSPTVTYEQYF	TGTGCCAGCTCACCAACAGTTACCTACGAGCAGTACTTC
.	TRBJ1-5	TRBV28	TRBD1	CASSLGTGSNQPQHF	TGTGCCAGCAGTTTAGGGACAGGGTCCAATCAGCCCCAGCATTTT
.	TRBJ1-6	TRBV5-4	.	CASSAGQNYNSPLHF	TGTGCCAGCAGCGCCGGACAGAACTATAATTCACCCCTCCACTTT
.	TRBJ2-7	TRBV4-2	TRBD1	CASSQVGQGSYEQYF	TGTGCCAGCAGCCAAGTTGGACAGGGCTCCTACGAGCAGTACTTC
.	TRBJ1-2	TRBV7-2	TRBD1	CASSRQGGNSYGYTF	TGTGCCAGCAGCCGACAGGGGGGGAACTCCTATGGCTACACCTTC
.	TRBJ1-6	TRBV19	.	CASSIGGGSSPLHF	TGTGCCAGTAGTATCGGGGGAGGGTCCTCACCCCTCCACTTT
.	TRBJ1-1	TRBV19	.	CASSTGGFSTEAFF	TGTGCCAGTAGTACGGGGGGGTTCAGCACTGAAGCTTTCTTT
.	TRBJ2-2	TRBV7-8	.	CASSFPRRNTGELFF	TGTGCCAGCAGCTTCCCCCGCAGAAACACCGGGGAGCTGTTTTTT
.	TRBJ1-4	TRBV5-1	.	CASSATTGGNEKLFF	TGCGCCAGCAGCGCCACGACAGGTGGGAATGAAAAACTGTTTTTT
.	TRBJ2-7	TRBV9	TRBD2	CASSRAGAGAGDEQYF	TGTGCCAGCAGTCGTGCGGGAGCGGGGGCAGGCGACGAGCAGTACTTC
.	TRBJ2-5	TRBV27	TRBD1	CASSPNIRQGKQETQYF	TGTGCCAGCAGTCCGAACATCCGACAGGGGAAACAAGAGACCCAGTACTTC
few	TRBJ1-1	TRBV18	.	CASSPPHGLNTEAFF	TGTGCCAGCTCACCACCGCACGGGTTGAACACTGAAGCTTTCTTT
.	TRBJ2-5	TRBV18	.	CASSPQTGEETQYF	TGTGCCAGCTCACCACAGACAGGAGAAGAGACCCAGTACTTC